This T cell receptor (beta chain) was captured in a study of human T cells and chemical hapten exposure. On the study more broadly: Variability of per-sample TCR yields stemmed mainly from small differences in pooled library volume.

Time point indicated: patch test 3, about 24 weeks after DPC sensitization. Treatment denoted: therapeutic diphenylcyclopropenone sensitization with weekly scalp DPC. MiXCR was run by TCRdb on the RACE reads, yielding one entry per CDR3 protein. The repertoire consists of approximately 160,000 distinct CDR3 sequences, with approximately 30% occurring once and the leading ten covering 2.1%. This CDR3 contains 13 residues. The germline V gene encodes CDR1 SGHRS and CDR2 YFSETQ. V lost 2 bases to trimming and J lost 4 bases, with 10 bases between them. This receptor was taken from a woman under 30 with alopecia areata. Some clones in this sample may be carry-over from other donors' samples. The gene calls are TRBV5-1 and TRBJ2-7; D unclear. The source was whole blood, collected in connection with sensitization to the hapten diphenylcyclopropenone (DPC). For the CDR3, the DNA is TGCGCCAGCAGCTTTGAGTTGGGGTACGAGCAGTACTTC. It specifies CASSFELGYEQYF.